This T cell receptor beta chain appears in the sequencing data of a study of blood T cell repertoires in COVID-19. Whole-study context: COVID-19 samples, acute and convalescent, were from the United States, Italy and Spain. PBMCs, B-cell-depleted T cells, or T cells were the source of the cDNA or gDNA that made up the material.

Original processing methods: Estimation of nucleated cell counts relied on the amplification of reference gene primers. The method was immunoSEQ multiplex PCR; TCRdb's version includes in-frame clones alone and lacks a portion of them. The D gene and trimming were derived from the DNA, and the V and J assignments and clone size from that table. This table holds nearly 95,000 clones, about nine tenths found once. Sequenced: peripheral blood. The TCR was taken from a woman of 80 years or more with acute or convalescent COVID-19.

CDR3 loop: CASSDTPGSTDTQYF. The CDR3 nucleotides are TGTGCCAGCAGTGACACCCCGGGTAGCACAGATACGCAGTATTTT. The J gene is TRBJ2-3, the V gene TRBV6-4; D is undetermined. Trimming pared 2 bases from V and 0 bases from J, leaving 9 bases between. Germline V lookup: CDR1 MRHNA, CDR2 SNTAGT. The length of the CDR3 is 15 residues.